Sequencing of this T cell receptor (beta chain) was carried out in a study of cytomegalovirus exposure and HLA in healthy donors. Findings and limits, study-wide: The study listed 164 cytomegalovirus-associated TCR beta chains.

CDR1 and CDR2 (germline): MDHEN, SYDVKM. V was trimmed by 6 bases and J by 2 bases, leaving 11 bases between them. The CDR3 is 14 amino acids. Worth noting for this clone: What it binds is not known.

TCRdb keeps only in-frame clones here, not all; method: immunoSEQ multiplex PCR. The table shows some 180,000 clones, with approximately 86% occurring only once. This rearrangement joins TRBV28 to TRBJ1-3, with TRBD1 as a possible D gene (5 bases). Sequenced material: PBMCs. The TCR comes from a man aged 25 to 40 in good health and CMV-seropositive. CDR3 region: CASSDGTAGNTIYF. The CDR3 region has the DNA TGTGCCAGCAGCGACGGGACGGCTGGAAACACCATATATTTT.